This T cell receptor beta chain stems from a study of blood T cell repertoires in COVID-19. As for the study in general: COVID-19 samples, acute and convalescent, were from the United States, Italy and Spain. Sources were T cells, B-cell-depleted T cells, or PBMCs; the material itself was cDNA or gDNA.

CDR1 and CDR2 from the germline V gene are ENHRY and SYGVKD. This CDR3 contains 12 residues. Trimming cost V 6 bases and J 5 bases, with 7 bases left between them. Methods used by the authors: Reference gene primer amplification gave estimated nucleated cell counts. Assay: immunoSEQ multiplex PCR; the TCRdb copy retains only in-frame clones and omits some. The D gene and trimming were derived from the DNA, and the V and J assignments and clone size from that table. The data contain roughly 140,000 clones, about 79% of them seen just once; the ten biggest clones take up 10% to 13%. Sequencing was carried out using peripheral blood. The chain recombines TRBV10-3 with TRBJ1-4, with TRBD1 as a possible D gene (6 bases). This TCR was recovered from a man aged 55 to 70 with active or convalescent COVID-19. DNA of the CDR3: TGTGCCATCAGGGACAGAAATGAAAAACTGTTTTTT. It encodes CAIRDRNEKLFF.